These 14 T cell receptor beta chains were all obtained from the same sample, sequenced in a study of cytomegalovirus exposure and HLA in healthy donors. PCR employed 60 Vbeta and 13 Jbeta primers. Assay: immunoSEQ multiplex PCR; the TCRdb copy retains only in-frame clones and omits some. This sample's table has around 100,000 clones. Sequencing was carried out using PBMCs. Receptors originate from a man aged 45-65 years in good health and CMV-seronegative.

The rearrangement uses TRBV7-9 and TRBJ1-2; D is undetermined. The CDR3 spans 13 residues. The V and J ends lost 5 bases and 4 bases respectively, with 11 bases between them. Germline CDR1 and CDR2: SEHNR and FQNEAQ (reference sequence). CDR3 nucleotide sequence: TGTGCCAGCAGCCCTCATGGGAGCTATGGCTACACCTTC. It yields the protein CASSPHGSYGYTF.

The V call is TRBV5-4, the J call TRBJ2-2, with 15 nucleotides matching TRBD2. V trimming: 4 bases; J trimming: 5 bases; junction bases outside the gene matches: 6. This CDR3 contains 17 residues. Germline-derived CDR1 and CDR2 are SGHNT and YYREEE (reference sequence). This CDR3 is CASSGGLAGGGTGELFF. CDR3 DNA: TGTGCCAGCAGCGGGGGACTAGCGGGGGGCGGTACCGGGGAGCTGTTTTTT. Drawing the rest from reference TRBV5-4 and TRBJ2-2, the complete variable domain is ETGVTQSPTHLIKTRGQQVTLRCSSQSGHNTVSWYQQALGQGPQFIFQYYREEENGRGNFPPRFSGLQFPNYSSELNVNALELDDSALYLCASSGGLAGGGTGELFFGEGSRLTVL.

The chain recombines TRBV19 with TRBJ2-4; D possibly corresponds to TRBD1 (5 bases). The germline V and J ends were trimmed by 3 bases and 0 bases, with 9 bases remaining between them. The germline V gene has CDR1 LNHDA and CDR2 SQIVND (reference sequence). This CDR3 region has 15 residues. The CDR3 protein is CASSIRGEAKNIQYF. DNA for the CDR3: TGTGCCAGTAGTATTAGGGGTGAAGCCAAAAACATTCAGTACTTC.

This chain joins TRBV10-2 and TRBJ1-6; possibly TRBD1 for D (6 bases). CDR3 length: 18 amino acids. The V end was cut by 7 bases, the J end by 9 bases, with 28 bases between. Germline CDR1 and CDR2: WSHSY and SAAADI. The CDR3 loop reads CASIASRGQGLPSSPLHF. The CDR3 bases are TGCGCCAGCATAGCCTCGAGGGGTCAGGGGCTCCCTTCTTCACCCCTCCACTTT.

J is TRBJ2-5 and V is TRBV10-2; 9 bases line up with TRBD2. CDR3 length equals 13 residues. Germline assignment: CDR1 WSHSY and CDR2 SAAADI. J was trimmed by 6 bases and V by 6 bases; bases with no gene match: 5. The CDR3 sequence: CASSPGLAQTQYF. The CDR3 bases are TGCGCCAGCAGCCCCGGACTAGCGCAGACCCAGTACTTC.

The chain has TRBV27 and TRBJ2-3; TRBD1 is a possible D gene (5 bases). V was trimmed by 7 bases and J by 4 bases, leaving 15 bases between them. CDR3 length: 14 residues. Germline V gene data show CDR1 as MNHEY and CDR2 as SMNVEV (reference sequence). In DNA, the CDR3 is TGTGCCAGCACGAAACAGGCGTCCGCAGATACGCAGTATTTT. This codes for CASTKQASADTQYF.

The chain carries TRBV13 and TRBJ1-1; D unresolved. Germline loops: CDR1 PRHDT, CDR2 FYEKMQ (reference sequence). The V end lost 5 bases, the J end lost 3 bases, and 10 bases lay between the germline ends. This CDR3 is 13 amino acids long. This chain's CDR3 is CASSPGLHTEAFF. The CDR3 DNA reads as TGTGCCAGCAGCCCCGGTCTTCACACTGAAGCTTTCTTT. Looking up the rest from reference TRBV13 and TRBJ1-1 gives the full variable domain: AAGVIQSPRHLIKEKRETATLKCYPIPRHDTVYWYQQGPGQDPQFLISFYEKMQSDKGSIPDRFSAQQFSDYHSELNMSSLELGDSALYFCASSPGLHTEAFFGQGTRLTVV.

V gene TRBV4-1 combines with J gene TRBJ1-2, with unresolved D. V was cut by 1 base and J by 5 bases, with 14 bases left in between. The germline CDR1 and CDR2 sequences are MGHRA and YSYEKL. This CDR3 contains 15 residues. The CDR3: CASSQVWPVRYGYTF. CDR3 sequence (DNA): TGCGCCAGCAGCCAAGTGTGGCCAGTCCGATATGGCTACACCTTC.

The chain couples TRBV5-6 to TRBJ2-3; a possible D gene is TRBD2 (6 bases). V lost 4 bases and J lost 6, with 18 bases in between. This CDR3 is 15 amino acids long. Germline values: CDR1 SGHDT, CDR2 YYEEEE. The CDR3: CASSPGGNAPDTQYF. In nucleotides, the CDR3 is TGTGCCAGCAGCCCTGGCGGGAACGCCCCGGATACGCAGTATTTT. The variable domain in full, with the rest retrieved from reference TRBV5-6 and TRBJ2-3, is DAGVTQSPTHLIKTRGQQVTLRCSPKSGHDTVSWYQQALGQGPQFIFQYYEEEERQRGNFPDRFSGHQFPNYSSELNVNALLLGDSALYLCASSPGGNAPDTQYFGPGTRLTVL.

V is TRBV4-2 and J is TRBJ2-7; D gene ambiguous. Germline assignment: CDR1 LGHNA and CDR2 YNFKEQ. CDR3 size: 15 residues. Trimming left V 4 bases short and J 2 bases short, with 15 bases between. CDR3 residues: CASSRDFSSAYEQYF. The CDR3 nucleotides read TGTGCCAGCAGCCGAGACTTTTCCAGCGCCTACGAGCAGTACTTC.

The CDR3: CASSPTGRNSPLHF. The DNA for the CDR3 is TGTGCCAGCAGCCCAACAGGGCGGAATTCACCCCTCCACTTT. The gene calls are TRBV7-9 and TRBJ1-6; possible D gene TRBD1, 6 bases. Looked up from germline, CDR1 is SEHNR and CDR2 is FQNEAQ (reference sequence). V lost 5 bases and J 7 bases, leaving 12 bases between the germline ends. This CDR3 spans 14 amino acids.

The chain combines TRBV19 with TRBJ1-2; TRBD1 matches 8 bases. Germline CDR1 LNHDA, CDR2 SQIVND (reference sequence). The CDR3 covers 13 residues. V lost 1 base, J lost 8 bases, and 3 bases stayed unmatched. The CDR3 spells CASSIGQGSGYTF. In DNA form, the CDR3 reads TGTGCCAGTAGTATAGGACAGGGGAGCGGCTACACCTTC.

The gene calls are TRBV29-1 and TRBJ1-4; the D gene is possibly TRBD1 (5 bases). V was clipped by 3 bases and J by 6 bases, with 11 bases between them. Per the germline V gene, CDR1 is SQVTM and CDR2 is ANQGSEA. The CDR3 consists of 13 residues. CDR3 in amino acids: CSVDGGGDEKLFF. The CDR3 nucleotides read TGCAGCGTTGACGGGGGTGGGGATGAAAAACTGTTTTTT.

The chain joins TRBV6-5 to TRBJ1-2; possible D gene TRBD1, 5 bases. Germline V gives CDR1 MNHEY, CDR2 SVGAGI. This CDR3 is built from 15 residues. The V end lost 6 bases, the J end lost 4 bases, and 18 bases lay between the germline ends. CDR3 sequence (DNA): TGTGCCAGCAGCAACTGGGGGGGGAAGGGCTATGGCTACACCTTC. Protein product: CASSNWGGKGYGYTF.